Sequencing of this TCR beta chain was carried out in a study of T cell responses to AZD1222 COVID-19 vaccine. Between the trimmed V and J ends, which lost 6 bases and 0 bases, there was a span of 13 bases. This CDR3 is built from 15 residues. Per the germline V gene, CDR1 is SNHLY and CDR2 is FYNNEI. Sequencing used immunoSEQ multiplex PCR; TCRdb keeps in-frame clones, though not all of them. This table holds roughly 160,000 clones, around nine tenths found once. The sequence derives from an adult in good health. Source: peripheral blood, taken on day 0 of AZD1222 vaccination. This chain uses TRBV2 with TRBJ2-3; D not resolved. CDR3 residues: CASRDLSSSTDTQYF. For the CDR3, the DNA is TGTGCCAGCAGGGACCTCTCTAGTAGCACAGATACGCAGTATTTT.